These 13 T cell receptor beta chains share one sample of origin, sequenced in a study of CD8 T cells in Susac syndrome. An input of about 0.45 to 1 ug of RNA was subjected to reverse transcription using random hexamers. A single record per CDR3 protein comes from TCRdb applying MiXCR to the immunoSEQ multiplex PCR reads. The sample has around 77,000 distinct CDR3 sequences; nearly 96% are singletons. The sample taken for sequencing was CD4+ T cells from PBMCs. Source of these receptors: a human donor with multiple sclerosis.

The V gene is TRBV5-1, the J gene TRBJ2-1, with 12 bases aligning to TRBD2. CDR1 and CDR2 (germline): SGHRS, YFSETQ. This CDR3 is 13 amino acids long. Trimming took 7 bases from V and 7 from J; bases not matched to a gene: 3. The CDR3 spells CASASGGANEQFF. In DNA, the CDR3 is TGCGCCAGCGCTAGCGGGGGGGCGAATGAGCAGTTCTTC.

V is TRBV5-1 and J is TRBJ1-1, with D unclear. V was shortened by 0 bases and J by 3 bases, with 6 bases between the two germline ends. This CDR3 is 13 amino acids long. In germline, CDR1 is SGHRS, CDR2 YFSETQ. In DNA form, the CDR3 reads TGCGCCAGCAGCTTGGACGGCCACACTGAAGCTTTCTTT. Translated: CASSLDGHTEAFF.

The rearrangement links TRBV7-9 to TRBJ1-6; D is unclear. The germline CDR1 and CDR2 sequences are SEHNR and FQNEAQ (reference sequence). This CDR3 comprises 14 residues. Trimming stripped 5 bases from V and 7 bases from J, with 12 bases between. The chain's CDR3 is CASSGTVKNSPLHF. In nucleotides, the CDR3 is TGTGCCAGCAGCGGTACAGTAAAAAATTCACCCCTCCACTTT.

This chain joins TRBV2 and TRBJ2-5, with D possibly being TRBD2 (5 bases). CDR1 is SNHLY and CDR2 is FYNNEI in the germline V gene. This CDR3 region has 12 residues. With 6 bases removed from V and 4 bases from J, the gap between germline ends came to 9 bases. The CDR3 nucleotides read TGTGCCAGCAGAATAGCGAGAGAGACCCAGTACTTC. Translated: CASRIARETQYF. The full variable domain, completed using reference TRBV2 and TRBJ2-5, is EPEVTQTPSHQVTQMGQEVILRCVPISNHLYFYWYRQILGQKVEFLVSFYNNEISEKSEIFDDQFSVERPDGSNFTLKIRSTKLEDSAMYFCASRIARETQYFGPGTRLLVL.

The rearrangement uses TRBV5-1 and TRBJ1-1, with D possibly being TRBD1 (6 bases). Germline V CDR1 and CDR2: SGHRS, YFSETQ. The CDR3 is made up of 15 amino acids. V gave up 2 bases and J gave up 1 base, with 12 bases separating them. CDR3 in amino acids: CASSFLAGANTEAFF. DNA of the CDR3: TGCGCCAGCAGCTTTCTGGCAGGGGCGAACACTGAAGCTTTCTTT.

The J gene is TRBJ1-4, the V gene TRBV3-1, with TRBD1 as a possible D gene (5 bases). Germline V gene data show CDR1 as LGHDT and CDR2 as YNNKEL (reference sequence). Trimming removed 2 bases at V and 7 bases at J, with 11 bases between. The CDR3 has 14 amino acids. In DNA, the CDR3 is TGTGCCAGCAGCCAACAAGGGGCGGTTGAAAAACTGTTTTTT. Protein: CASSQQGAVEKLFF.

The V and J genes are TRBV9 and TRBJ2-5; 12 positions agree with TRBD2. The CDR3 is 16 amino acids. CDR1 and CDR2 (germline): SGDLS, YYNGEE. V was pared by 4 bases and J by 5 bases, with 9 bases of the junction left unmatched. CDR3 coding DNA: TGTGCCAGCAGCCCCCGACTAGCGGGGGAAGGTGAGACCCAGTACTTC. Protein: CASSPRLAGEGETQYF.

The CDR3 loop reads CASSLEGSSGNTIYF. The DNA of the CDR3 is TGCGCCAGCAGCTTGGAAGGATCCTCTGGAAACACCATATATTTT. The chain joins TRBV5-1 to TRBJ1-3; D is unclear. CDR3 size: 15 residues. The V gene's germline CDR1 is SGHRS and CDR2 YFSETQ. Trimming removed 0 bases from V and 0 bases from J, with 7 bases in between.

The chain couples TRBV7-6 to TRBJ2-5, with TRBD2 matching over 8 bases. CDR1 and CDR2 from the germline V gene are SGHVS and FNYEAQ. This CDR3 region has 15 residues. V was clipped by 5 bases and J by 9 bases; unmatched bases: 14. The CDR3 sequence: CASSPSPLAGLAQYF. For the CDR3, the DNA is TGTGCCAGCAGCCCCTCCCCATTAGCGGGGCTCGCCCAGTACTTC.

The genes are TRBV2 and TRBJ2-7, with 7 bases identical to TRBD1. Germline V gene sequence: CDR1 SNHLY, CDR2 FYNNEI. V trimming: 5 bases; J trimming: 5 bases; junction bases outside the gene matches: 18. The CDR3 is made up of 17 amino acids. The CDR3, as DNA: TGTGCCAGCAGTAAAACAATCTTAGACAGGGTGTCCGACGAGCAGTACTTC. The encoded protein is CASSKTILDRVSDEQYF.

The chain joins TRBV11-2 to TRBJ2-1, with D possibly being TRBD1 (5 bases). Deletions cut 8 bases from V and 0 bases from J, with 17 bases between. This CDR3 is built from 16 residues. Germline V gives CDR1 SGHAT, CDR2 FQNNGV. The CDR3 coding sequence is TGTGCCAGCCTATCGCTAGGGGCACCCTCCTACAATGAGCAGTTCTTC. It specifies CASLSLGAPSYNEQFF.

J is TRBJ2-3 and V is TRBV12-3 or TRBV12-4, with D perhaps matching TRBD2 (6 bases). V was shortened by 6 bases and J by 6 bases, with 10 bases between the two germline ends. The CDR3 consists of 12 residues. This chain's CDR3 is CASSPTSDTQYF. The CDR3, as DNA: TGTGCCAGCAGCCCAACTAGCGATACGCAGTATTTT.

The chain is built from TRBV24-1 and TRBJ2-3; possible D gene TRBD2, 5 bases. CDR3 size: 14 residues. V was cut by 5 bases and J by 4 bases, with 12 bases left in between. From germline, CDR1 is KGHDR and CDR2 SFDVKD. In DNA form, the CDR3 reads TGTGCCACCAGTGTCGCTAGCCCCCCAGATACGCAGTATTTT. As protein: CATSVASPPDTQYF.